The TCR beta chain under discussion was sequenced for a study of CD8+ T cells in alopecia areata. The authors extracted RNA and reverse transcribed it into cDNA as the sequencing template. Some clones are missing from TCRdb's copy, which holds only in-frame ones; the method was immunoSEQ multiplex PCR. The table has roughly 150,000 clones, approximately 53% seen once. The receptor was isolated from a human donor with alopecia areata. The sample consisted of CD8+ T cells sorted from blood, taken at week 0.

CDR3 region: CSVDRGLDSTDTQYF. The CDR3 region has the DNA TGCAGCGTGGACAGGGGCCTCGATAGCACAGATACGCAGTATTTT. The rearrangement joins TRBV29-1 to TRBJ2-3; 9 bases match TRBD1. The CDR3 covers 15 residues. After removal of 6 bases from V and 0 bases from J, the junction contained 7 bases not matched to a gene. Germline values: CDR1 SQVTM, CDR2 ANQGSEA.